These 8 T cell receptor beta chains originate from one sample sequenced in a study of shared clonotypes between healthy human individuals. Naive CD8 cells were CD45RO-negative, positively selected for CCR7, excluding terminally differentiated effector memory CD45RA+ cells. Data came from immunoSEQ multiplex PCR; TCRdb stores just in-frame clones and leaves some out. The sample shows around 2.1 million clones, 93% of them seen only once. Source material: naive CD8+ T cells from PBMCs. The receptor source for this set is a man younger than 35 in good health. Some clones in this sample may be carry-over from other donors' samples.

The rearrangement joins TRBV7-8 to TRBJ2-1; 7 bases line up with TRBD2. V lost 4 bases, J lost 0 bases, and 6 bases stayed unmatched. CDR1 and CDR2 from the germline V gene are SGHVS and FQNEAQ. The CDR3 runs to 16 residues. The CDR3 loop is CASSSQAGISYNEQFF. The CDR3 nucleotides are TGTGCCAGCAGCTCACAAGCGGGAATCTCCTACAATGAGCAGTTCTTC.

V is TRBV27 and J is TRBJ2-6; no reliable D call. The CDR3 extends over 16 amino acids. Germline CDR1 and CDR2: MNHEY and SMNVEV (reference sequence). The V gene lost 5 bases and the J gene lost 4 bases, with 15 bases spanning the gap. The CDR3 nucleotides read TGTGCCAGCAGTCCACTACTGGGTTCGGGGGCCAACGTCCTGACTTTC. Translation gives CASSPLLGSGANVLTF. The full variable domain, its missing parts supplied by reference TRBV27 and TRBJ2-6, is EAQVTQNPRYLITVTGKKLTVTCSQNMNHEYMSWYRQDPGLGLRQIYYSMNVEVTDKGDVPEGYKVSRKEKRNFPLILESPSPNQTSLYFCASSPLLGSGANVLTFGAGSRLTVL.

Worth noting for this clone: One junction end disagrees with the germline gene, perhaps due to a read error. CDR3 sequence: CATSRDKTGALSGNTIYF. In DNA form, the CDR3 reads TGTGCCACCAGCCGAGACAAGACAGGGGCCCTCTCTGGAAACACCATATATTTT. V and J are TRBV15 and TRBJ1-3; 8 bases agree with TRBD1. The CDR3 spans 18 residues. CDR1 and CDR2 from the germline V gene are LNHNV and YYDKDF (reference sequence).

V usage is TRBV6-6 and J usage is TRBJ2-7; no definite D call. The CDR3 runs 14 residues. Germline loops: CDR1 MNHNY, CDR2 SVGAGI (reference sequence). The ends were cut back, 8 bases at V and 2 bases at J, with 16 bases in the middle. CDR3 DNA sequence: TGTGCCAGCCGAATAGATACAAAGACCTACGAGCAGTACTTC. Translating it yields CASRIDTKTYEQYF.

The chain combines TRBV5-1 with TRBJ1-1; D ambiguous. Germline V gene sequence: CDR1 SGHRS, CDR2 YFSETQ. The V end was cut by 0 bases, the J end by 4 bases, with 16 bases between. The length of the CDR3 is 16 residues. The CDR3 nucleotides read TGCGCCAGCAGCTTGGAGGTAACGCATGGAGGCACTGAAGCTTTCTTT. Residues: CASSLEVTHGGTEAFF.

V and J are TRBV10-3 and TRBJ2-2; D not resolved. This CDR3 has 17 residues. Trimming took off 4 bases at V and 6 bases at J, with 21 bases between the two ends. Germline CDR1 and CDR2: ENHRY and SYGVKD. The CDR3 loop is CAISGGKAVDGAGELFF. The DNA of the CDR3 is TGTGCCATCAGTGGGGGTAAGGCGGTAGACGGCGCCGGGGAGCTGTTTTTT.

The J gene is TRBJ2-7, the V gene TRBV30; 9 positions match TRBD1. V lost 0 bases, J lost 3 bases, and 6 bases stayed unmatched. This CDR3 comprises 15 residues. Germline V gene data show CDR1 as GTSNPN and CDR2 as SVGIG (reference sequence). Here the CDR3 reads CAWSVGTGNLYEQYF. The CDR3 DNA reads TGTGCCTGGAGTGTAGGGACAGGGAATCTCTACGAGCAGTACTTC.

V usage is TRBV7-8 and J usage is TRBJ1-1, with no clear D. V lost 7 bases to trimming and J lost 0 bases, with 12 bases between them. CDR1 SGHVS and CDR2 FQNEAQ come from the germline V gene. The CDR3 covers 14 residues. As DNA, the CDR3 is TGTGCCAGCACCTCTCGCGCCATGAACACTGAAGCTTTCTTT. Amino acids: CASTSRAMNTEAFF.